The 30 T cell receptor beta chains in this list originate from one sample, sequenced in a study of T cells in tumors after PD-1 blockade. Sequencing used immunoSEQ multiplex PCR; TCRdb keeps in-frame clones, though not all of them. Of more than 50,000 clones listed, less than 85% are singletons. Sequencing used PBMCs, obtained after anti-PD-1 treatment. The receptors were sampled from a human donor with basal cell carcinoma.

The genes are TRBV19 and TRBJ2-5; 7 nucleotides align to TRBD2. The J segment lost 2 bases and the V segment lost 6 bases, leaving 6 bases of the junction unmatched. Germline lookup yields CDR1 LNHDA and CDR2 SQIVND (reference sequence). The CDR3 covers 14 residues. As DNA, the CDR3 is TGTGCCAGTAGCTCTCGCGGGGGTCAAGAGACCCAGTACTTC. This sequence encodes CASSSRGGQETQYF.

The chain links TRBV5-6 to TRBJ1-6; D possibly corresponds to TRBD1 (5 bases). V lost 4 bases, J lost 9 bases, and 17 bases lay in between. Looked up from germline, CDR1 is SGHDT and CDR2 is YYEEEE. This CDR3 region has 15 residues. CDR3 DNA sequence: TGTGCCAGCAGCCTAAGACGCGGGGGGGTTTCACCCCTCCACTTT. Its translation is CASSLRRGGVSPLHF.

V and J are TRBV5-4 and TRBJ1-2, with TRBD1 identical over 8 bases. This CDR3 region has 14 residues. Germline loops: CDR1 SGHNT, CDR2 YYREEE (reference sequence). The trim removed 4 bases at V and 2 bases at J, leaving 4 bases unmatched. This CDR3 is CASSPRGQNYGYTF. CDR3 in DNA: TGTGCCAGCAGCCCCAGGGGGCAGAACTATGGCTACACCTTC.

CDR3 sequence: CASSFPTGATESSGNTIYF. CDR3 sequence (DNA): TGTGCCAGCAGCTTTCCGACAGGGGCTACCGAGAGTTCTGGAAACACCATATATTTT. The chain combines TRBV11-2 with TRBJ1-3; 8 nucleotides align to TRBD1. Germline V gene lookup returns CDR1 SGHAT and CDR2 FQNNGV. V shed 3 bases, J shed 1 base, and the junction held 14 bases outside the gene matches. CDR3 length: 19 residues.

In this sample, this clone turned up a few times. V gene TRBV19 combines with J gene TRBJ2-7; possible D gene TRBD1, 5 bases. V dropped 5 bases and J dropped 7 bases, with 15 bases sitting between them. The CDR3 consists of 13 residues. Germline V gene data show CDR1 as LNHDA and CDR2 as SQIVND (reference sequence). The CDR3 sequence: CASSVTLKGEQYF. For the CDR3, the DNA is TGTGCCAGTAGTGTGACTCTGAAGGGGGAGCAGTACTTC.

This clone appeared a few times. Written as DNA, the CDR3 is TGCGCCAGCAGCTTGAACCAGGGTGAAGCTTTCTTT. Protein sequence: CASSLNQGEAFF. The chain joins TRBV5-1 to TRBJ1-1; the D gene is possibly TRBD1 (5 bases). This CDR3 has 12 amino acids. In germline, CDR1 is SGHRS, CDR2 YFSETQ. V dropped 1 base and J dropped 7 bases, with 8 bases sitting between them.

The chain links TRBV7-9 to TRBJ2-3; a possible D gene is TRBD2 (5 bases). The ends were cut back, 5 bases at V and 2 bases at J, with 17 bases in the middle. Germline values: CDR1 SEHNR, CDR2 FQNEAQ (reference sequence). This CDR3 is built from 16 residues. The CDR3 coding sequence is TGTGCCAGCAGCGTCATCCTGGGAGCCCACACAGATACGCAGTATTTT. It encodes CASSVILGAHTDTQYF.

The V gene is TRBV6-2 or TRBV6-3, the J gene TRBJ2-3, with D unclear. CDR1 MNHEY and CDR2 SVGEGT come from the germline V gene. The CDR3 has 12 residues. V shed 6 bases and J shed 2 bases, with 6 bases lying between them. This chain's CDR3 is CASSPVTDTQYF. The CDR3 region has the DNA TGTGCCAGCAGCCCAGTCACAGATACGCAGTATTTT.

A note on this clone: One junction end does not reproduce the germline sequence, and a read error may be involved. V usage is TRBV5-1 and J usage is TRBJ2-7, with 9 nucleotides matching TRBD2. CDR3 size: 16 residues. CDR1 is SGHRS, CDR2 YFSETQ, per germline. The CDR3 loop is CARSLGGRGGAYEQYF. The CDR3 nucleotides read TGCGCCCGCAGCTTGGGGGGGCGCGGGGGGGCCTACGAGCAGTACTTC.

This clone showed up just a few times. V is TRBV5-6 and J is TRBJ1-6, with TRBD1 identical over 9 bases. CDR3 length: 19 amino acids. The J segment lost 4 bases and the V segment lost 3 bases, leaving 14 bases of the junction unmatched. Germline lookup yields CDR1 SGHDT and CDR2 YYEEEE. CDR3 coding DNA: TGTGCCAGCAGCTATGACAGACCGGGACAGGGTGTTTATAATTCACCCCTCCACTTT. As protein: CASSYDRPGQGVYNSPLHF. Using reference TRBV5-6 and TRBJ1-6 for the parts outside the CDR3, the full variable domain is DAGVTQSPTHLIKTRGQQVTLRCSPKSGHDTVSWYQQALGQGPQFIFQYYEEEERQRGNFPDRFSGHQFPNYSSELNVNALLLGDSALYLCASSYDRPGQGVYNSPLHFGNGTRLTVT.

This chain connects TRBV6-1 to TRBJ2-7; D is unresolved. The length of the CDR3 is 13 residues. The V gene lost 3 bases and the J gene lost 2 bases, with 8 bases spanning the gap. Germline V gene data show CDR1 as MNHNS and CDR2 as SASEGT. CDR3 residues: CASSDLWTYEQYF. The CDR3 DNA follows: TGTGCCAGCAGTGATTTGTGGACCTACGAGCAGTACTTC.

The chain couples TRBV19 to TRBJ2-1; TRBD2 agrees at 10 bases. This CDR3 has 17 amino acids. Looked up from germline, CDR1 is LNHDA and CDR2 is SQIVND (reference sequence). J was trimmed by 2 bases and V by 4 bases; bases with no gene match: 8. CDR3 region: CASSTSGGAWTYNEQFF. CDR3 sequence (DNA): TGTGCCAGTAGTACGAGCGGGGGGGCTTGGACCTACAATGAGCAGTTCTTC.

The V call is TRBV30, the J call TRBJ2-7, with D perhaps matching TRBD2 (6 bases). The length of the CDR3 is 13 residues. Trimming pared 7 bases from V and 6 bases from J, leaving 19 bases between. The germline V gene encodes CDR1 GTSNPN and CDR2 SVGIG (reference sequence). The chain's CDR3 is CASSRTTSSEQYF. CDR3 nucleotide sequence: TGTGCCTCTTCGAGGACTACGTCGAGCGAGCAGTACTTC.

The V gene is TRBV3-1 (or the pseudogene TRBV3-2), the J gene TRBJ2-7; D is undetermined. This CDR3 contains 12 residues. Germline CDR1 LGHDT, CDR2 YNNKEL (reference sequence). V shed 1 base and J shed 5 bases, with 6 bases lying between them. The CDR3 DNA is TGTGCCAGCAGCCAAGTGTCAAACGAGCAGTACTTC. Its translation: CASSQVSNEQYF.

The J gene is TRBJ1-2, the V gene TRBV4-1; 7 nucleotides agree with TRBD1. Germline V gives CDR1 MGHRA, CDR2 YSYEKL. This CDR3 contains 15 residues. J gave up 0 bases and V 4 bases, and 5 bases lay outside the gene matches. CDR3 bases: TGCGCCAGCAGCCTCGGACAGGTCGCTAACTATGGCTACACCTTC. Encoded protein: CASSLGQVANYGYTF.

The table lists this clone with a count of one. This chain joins TRBV6-5 and TRBJ2-1; tentative D call: TRBD1 (6 bases). The germline gives CDR1 MNHEY, CDR2 SVGAGI. V lost 6 bases to trimming and J lost 1 base, with 13 bases between them. There are 15 residues in the CDR3. This CDR3 is CASSSDRTSYNEQFF. The CDR3 DNA reads as TGTGCCAGCAGCTCTGACAGGACATCCTACAATGAGCAGTTCTTC.

The chain joins TRBV18 to TRBJ2-2, with a possible D match to TRBD1 (6 bases). The CDR3 is 14 residues long. The V and J ends lost 6 bases and 5 bases respectively, with 13 bases between them. Germline assignment: CDR1 KGHSH and CDR2 LQKENI. The CDR3 loop is CASSLLQGTGELFF. In DNA, the CDR3 is TGTGCCAGCTCGCTTCTACAGGGAACCGGGGAGCTGTTTTTT. Based on the CDR3 plus reference TRBV18 and TRBJ2-2, the full variable domain is NAGVMQNPRHLVRRRGQEARLRCSPMKGHSHVYWYRQLPEEGLKFMVYLQKENIIDESGMPKERFSAEFPKEGPSILRIQQVVRGDSAAYFCASSLLQGTGELFFGEGSRLTVL.

CDR3 nucleotides: TGTGCCAGCAGAAATCTGGGCGCAATTGAGACCCAGTACTTC. Residues: CASRNLGAIETQYF. The rearrangement links TRBV5-5 to TRBJ2-5; the D is unclear. V was pared by 5 bases and J by 5 bases, with 16 bases between. This CDR3 spans 14 amino acids. Looked up from germline, CDR1 is SGHKS and CDR2 is YYEKEE (reference sequence). Supplemented by reference TRBV5-5 and TRBJ2-5, the full variable domain reads DAGVTQSPTHLIKTRGQQVTLRCSPISGHKSVSWYQQVLGQGPQFIFQYYEKEERGRGNFPDRFSARQFPNYSSELNVNALLLGDSALYLCASRNLGAIETQYFGPGTRLLVL.

This clone has a handful of counts. V is TRBV30 and J is TRBJ2-7, with 10 bases matching TRBD1. The length of the CDR3 is 16 residues. Trimming cost V 0 bases and J 6 bases; bases outside gene matches: 11. Germline V gene data show CDR1 as GTSNPN and CDR2 as SVGIG (reference sequence). The CDR3 DNA follows: TGTGCCTGGAGTGTACAGAGGGGACAGGGGACCGGCGAGCAGTACTTC. Translating gives CAWSVQRGQGTGEQYF.

This chain joins TRBV5-1 and TRBJ2-7, with TRBD2 as a possible D gene (5 bases). The CDR3 totals 13 residues. Trimming shortened V by 3 bases and J by 5 bases, and 12 bases separated the two germline ends. CDR1 is SGHRS and CDR2 is YFSETQ in the germline V gene. This CDR3 is CASSSNSRDEQYF. In DNA form, the CDR3 reads TGCGCCAGCAGCTCGAATTCGAGGGACGAGCAGTACTTC.

CDR3 sequence: CASSFTGGDTGELFF. The DNA for the CDR3 is TGCGCCAGCAGCTTCACAGGGGGCGACACCGGGGAGCTGTTTTTT. The rearrangement joins TRBV5-1 to TRBJ2-2; 9 nucleotides match TRBD1. Germline loops: CDR1 SGHRS, CDR2 YFSETQ. This CDR3 has 15 residues. The J segment lost 3 bases and the V segment lost 2 bases, leaving 2 bases of the junction unmatched.

V is TRBV28 and J is TRBJ2-5, with 11 bases fitting TRBD2. Per the germline V gene, CDR1 is MDHEN and CDR2 is SYDVKM. The V and J ends lost 5 bases and 6 bases, in that order; junction bases with no gene match: 5. CDR3 length equals 14 residues. CDR3 loop: CASSRSGGAQTQYF. CDR3 bases: TGTGCCAGCAGTCGTAGCGGGGGGGCACAGACCCAGTACTTC.

This rearrangement joins TRBV7-2 to TRBJ2-7; possibly TRBD1 or TRBD2 for D (5 bases each). This CDR3 is 16 amino acids long. Germline CDR1 and CDR2: SGHTA and FQGNSA. The germline V and J ends were trimmed by 0 bases and 2 bases, with 14 bases remaining between them. Written as DNA, the CDR3 is TGTGCCAGCAGCTTAGCGGCAGGGATGGAGGCCTACGAGCAGTACTTC. Translation: CASSLAAGMEAYEQYF.

The chain uses TRBV6-5 and TRBJ1-1; 7 nucleotides align to TRBD1. V lost 6 bases to trimming and J lost 5 bases; unmatched junction nucleotides: 6. In germline, CDR1 is MNHEY, CDR2 SVGAGI. The CDR3 covers 13 residues. Here the CDR3 reads CASRTGLGTEAFF. CDR3 DNA: TGTGCCAGCAGGACAGGGTTGGGTACTGAAGCTTTCTTT.

This clone was counted only a few times. The V call is TRBV2, the J call TRBJ2-7; D gene unclear. There are 12 residues in the CDR3. With 4 bases removed from V and 3 bases from J, the gap between germline ends came to 7 bases. Germline assignment: CDR1 SNHLY and CDR2 FYNNEI. The CDR3 region is CASSAGNYEQYF. CDR3 coding DNA: TGTGCCAGCAGTGCTGGAAACTACGAGCAGTACTTC.

V and J are TRBV28 and TRBJ1-6; maybe TRBD1 (6 bases). V shed 3 bases and J shed 7 bases, with 13 bases lying between them. Germline V lookup: CDR1 MDHEN, CDR2 SYDVKM. The CDR3 loop spans 15 amino acids. The CDR3 reads CASSFDRPGNSPLHF. The CDR3 nucleotides read TGTGCCAGCAGTTTTGACAGGCCGGGGAATTCACCCCTCCACTTT.

This clone has a single count. The chain recombines TRBV7-2 with TRBJ2-7; 9 bases fit TRBD2. V lost 2 bases and J lost 1; bases outside the gene matches: 3. The germline CDR1 and CDR2 sequences are SGHTA and FQGNSA. The CDR3 totals 15 residues. The CDR3 region has the DNA TGTGCCAGCAGCTTAAGAGCGGGGGGTTCCTACGAGCAGTACTTC. Its protein is CASSLRAGGSYEQYF. Variable domain in full (rest from reference TRBV7-2 and TRBJ2-7): GAGVSQSPSNKVTEKGKDVELRCDPISGHTALYWYRQSLGQGLEFLIYFQGNSAPDKSGLPSDRFSAERTGGSVSTLTIQRTQQEDSAVYLCASSLRAGGSYEQYFGPGTRLTVT.

The rearrangement joins TRBV7-9 to TRBJ2-3, with D unresolved. Trimming left V 6 bases short and J 3 bases short, with 4 bases between. CDR3 length equals 11 residues. Germline CDR1 is SEHNR and CDR2 is FQNEAQ (reference sequence). The CDR3 sequence is CASSPTDTQYF. The DNA of the CDR3 is TGTGCCAGCAGTCCAACAGATACGCAGTATTTT. The full variable domain, its missing parts supplied by reference TRBV7-9 and TRBJ2-3, is DTGVSQNPRHKITKRGQNVTFRCDPISEHNRLYWYRQTLGQGPEFLTYFQNEAQLEKSRLLSDRFSAERPKGSFSTLEIQRTEQGDSAMYLCASSPTDTQYFGPGTRLTVL.

The genes are TRBV25-1 and TRBJ1-5, with TRBD1 matching over 9 bases. The junction had 1 base not matched to a gene; V was cut back by 6 bases and J by 4 bases. This CDR3 is 13 amino acids long. Per germline, CDR1 MGHDK and CDR2 SYGVNS. CDR3 residues: CASRGQGNQPQHF. The CDR3 region has the DNA TGTGCCAGCAGAGGACAGGGGAATCAGCCCCAGCATTTT.

The chain joins TRBV5-8 to TRBJ2-5, with a weak D call TRBD2 (5 bases). V shed 3 bases and J shed 5 bases, with 5 bases lying between them. Looked up from germline, CDR1 is SGHTS and CDR2 is YDEGEE. This CDR3 comprises 11 residues. CDR3 residues: CASSSGETQYF. CDR3 DNA sequence: TGTGCCAGCAGCTCGGGGGAGACCCAGTACTTC.